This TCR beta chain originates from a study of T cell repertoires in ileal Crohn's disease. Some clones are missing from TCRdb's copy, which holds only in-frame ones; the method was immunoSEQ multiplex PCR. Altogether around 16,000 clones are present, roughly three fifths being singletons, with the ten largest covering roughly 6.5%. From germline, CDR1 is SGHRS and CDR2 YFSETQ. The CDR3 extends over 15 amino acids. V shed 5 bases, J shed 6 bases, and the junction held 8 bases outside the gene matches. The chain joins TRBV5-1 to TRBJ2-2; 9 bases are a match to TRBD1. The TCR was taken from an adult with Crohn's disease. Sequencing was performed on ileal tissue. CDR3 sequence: CASSPGTGISGELFF. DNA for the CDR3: TGCGCCAGCAGTCCCGGGACAGGGATATCCGGGGAGCTGTTTTTT. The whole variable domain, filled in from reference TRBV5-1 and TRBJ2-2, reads KAGVTQTPRYLIKTRGQQVTLSCSPISGHRSVSWYQQTPGQGLQFLFEYFSETQRNKGNFPGRFSGRQFSNSRSEMNVSTLELGDSALYLCASSPGTGISGELFFGEGSRLTVL.